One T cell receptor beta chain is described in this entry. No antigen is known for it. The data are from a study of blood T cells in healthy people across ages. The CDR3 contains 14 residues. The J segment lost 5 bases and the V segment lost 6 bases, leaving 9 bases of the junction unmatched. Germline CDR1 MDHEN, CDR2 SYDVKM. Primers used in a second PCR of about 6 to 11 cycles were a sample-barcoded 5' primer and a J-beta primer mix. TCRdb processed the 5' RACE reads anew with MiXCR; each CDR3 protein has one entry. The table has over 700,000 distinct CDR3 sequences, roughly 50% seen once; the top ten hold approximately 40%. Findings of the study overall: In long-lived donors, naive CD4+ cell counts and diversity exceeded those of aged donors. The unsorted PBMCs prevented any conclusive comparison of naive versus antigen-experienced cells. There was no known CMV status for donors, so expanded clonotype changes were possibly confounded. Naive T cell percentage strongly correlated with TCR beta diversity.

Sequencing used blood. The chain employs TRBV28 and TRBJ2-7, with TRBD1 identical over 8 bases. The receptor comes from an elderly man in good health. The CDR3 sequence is CASSLRGRFNEQYF. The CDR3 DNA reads TGTGCCAGCAGCCTCAGGGGGCGATTCAACGAGCAGTACTTC.